Sequencing of this T cell receptor beta chain was carried out in a study of blood T cell repertoires in COVID-19. In its sample, this clone was seen a few times. In the source study's methods: Cell counts per sample came from amplifying reference gene primers. Sequenced by immunoSEQ multiplex PCR; TCRdb stores in-frame clones only, minus some. The V and J calls and clone size come from that table; D and trimming were worked out from the DNA. The table records some 48,000 clones, around four fifths of them present only once. V lost 0 bases, J lost 14 bases, and 7 bases stayed unmatched. This CDR3 has 14 amino acids. The germline CDR1 and CDR2 sequences are SGHVS and FQNEAQ.

V and J are TRBV7-8 and TRBJ1-6, with 7 bases that match TRBD1. The sequence came from a human donor in a cohort sampled during active COVID-19. What was sequenced was peripheral blood. The CDR3 reads CASSLAVTGLALHF. DNA of the CDR3: TGTGCCAGCAGCTTAGCCGTGACAGGGTTAGCCCTCCACTTT.